The T cell receptor (beta chain) described here comes from a study of T-cell reconstitution after alpha-beta-depleted transplantation in children. The study's findings and limits: The authors attributed T-cell counts and diversity one year after transplant mostly to newly produced T cells. Surviving recipient cells, namely T cells and thymic progenitors, were the source of high day-60 TCRbeta diversity in some patients.

A word on this clonotype: Its antigen is currently unknown.

The CDR3 sequence is 15 residues long. From germline, CDR1 is DFQATT and CDR2 SNEGSKA (reference sequence). V was clipped by 5 bases and J by 5 bases; unmatched bases: 13. TCRbeta library construction was performed incorporating unique molecular identifiers. TCRdb fed the PCR reads into MiXCR, producing one record per CDR3 protein. The sample yields around 190,000 distinct CDR3 sequences, 6.6% seen once. Sequencing used PBMCs, obtained before TCRalphabeta/CD19-depleted stem cell transplant. The TCR comes from a boy between 2 and 10 years old with acute lymphoblastic leukemia, due to receive a stem cell transplant. V is TRBV20-1 and J is TRBJ1-1; 8 positions agree with TRBD1. CDR3 DNA: TGCAGTGCTTACCCCATCGGACAGGGAAGGACTGAAGCTTTCTTT. Encoded protein: CSAYPIGQGRTEAFF.